This T cell receptor (beta chain) is from a study of prognosis after radiotherapy for stage I lung cancer. Study-wide results and limits: Patients without metastases reportedly showed TRBV and TRBJ gene usage unlike that of patients with metastases.

The CDR3 covers 13 residues. Germline CDR1 reads KGHSH; CDR2 reads LQKENI. With 6 bases removed from V and 8 bases from J, the gap between germline ends came to 14 bases. This clonotype was counted ten times or more. Its antigen is still unknown. Amplification of TCR beta CDR3 from genomic DNA used two-round multiplex PCR. First-round PCR amplification was performed with primers specific to each TRBV and TRBJ gene. TCRdb redid the calling of the multiplex PCR reads with MiXCR, one entry per CDR3 protein. There are about 51,000 distinct CDR3 sequences in the sample; 30% to 40% occur only once, and approximately 8.3% lies in the top ten.

Specimen: PBMCs, collected before or after stereotactic body radiation therapy (not recorded which). The V call is TRBV18, the J call TRBJ1-5; unclear D gene. The receptor was isolated from a donor at least 50 years old with non-small cell lung cancer. In nucleotides, the CDR3 is TGTGCCAGCTCCCCCGATCATTCCAAGCCCCAGCATTTT. Encoded protein: CASSPDHSKPQHF. Full variable domain (remainder filled in from reference TRBV18 and TRBJ1-5): NAGVMQNPRHLVRRRGQEARLRCSPMKGHSHVYWYRQLPEEGLKFMVYLQKENIIDESGMPKERFSAEFPKEGPSILRIQQVVRGDSAAYFCASSPDHSKPQHFGDGTRLSIL.